This TCR beta chain derives from a study of cytomegalovirus exposure and HLA in healthy donors. This PCR relied on a set of 60 Vbeta primers and 13 Jbeta primers. Profiling relied on immunoSEQ multiplex PCR, and the TCRdb table lists in-frame clones only, not all of them. The table records approximately 68,000 clones, around 79% of them present only once. Trimming removed 3 bases from V and 4 bases from J; junction bases left unmatched: 6. Germline V gives CDR1 LNHDA, CDR2 SQIVND (reference sequence). The CDR3 is made up of 15 amino acids. This TCR was recovered from a woman between 25 and 40 years old in good health and CMV-seropositive. What was sequenced was PBMCs. The genes are TRBV19 and TRBJ2-1; TRBD2 aligns across 7 bases. The CDR3 reads CASSIRAGEYNEQFF. The CDR3 bases are TGTGCCAGTAGTATCAGGGCGGGAGAGTACAATGAGCAGTTCTTC.